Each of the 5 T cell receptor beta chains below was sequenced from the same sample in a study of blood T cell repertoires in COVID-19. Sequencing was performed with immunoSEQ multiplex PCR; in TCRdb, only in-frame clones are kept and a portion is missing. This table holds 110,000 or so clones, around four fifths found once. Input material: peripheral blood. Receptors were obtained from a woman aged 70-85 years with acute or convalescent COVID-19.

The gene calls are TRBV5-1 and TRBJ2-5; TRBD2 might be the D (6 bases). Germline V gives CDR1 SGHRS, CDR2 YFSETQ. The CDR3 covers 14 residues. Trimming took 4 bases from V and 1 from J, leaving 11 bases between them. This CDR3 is CASSLQTSQETQYF. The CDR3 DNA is TGCGCCAGCAGCCTGCAGACTAGCCAAGAGACCCAGTACTTC.

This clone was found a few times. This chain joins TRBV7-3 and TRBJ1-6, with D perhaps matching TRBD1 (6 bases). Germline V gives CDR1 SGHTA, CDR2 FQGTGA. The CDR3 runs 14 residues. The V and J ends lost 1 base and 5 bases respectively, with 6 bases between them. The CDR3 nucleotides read TGTGCCAGCAGCTTAAGGGACAATAATTCACCCCTCCACTTT. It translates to CASSLRDNNSPLHF.

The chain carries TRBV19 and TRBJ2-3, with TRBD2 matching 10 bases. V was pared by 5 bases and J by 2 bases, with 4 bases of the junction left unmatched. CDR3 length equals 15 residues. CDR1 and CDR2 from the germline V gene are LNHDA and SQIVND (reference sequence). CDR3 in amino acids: CASSLLAGNTDTQYF. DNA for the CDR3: TGTGCCAGTAGTTTACTAGCGGGGAACACAGATACGCAGTATTTT.

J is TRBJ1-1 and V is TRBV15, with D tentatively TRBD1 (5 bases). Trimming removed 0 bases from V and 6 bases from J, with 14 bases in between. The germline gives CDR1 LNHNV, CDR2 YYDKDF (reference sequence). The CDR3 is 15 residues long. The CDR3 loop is CATSRDRGRDSEAFF. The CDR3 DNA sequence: TGTGCCACCAGCAGAGATCGTGGCAGGGATTCTGAAGCTTTCTTT.

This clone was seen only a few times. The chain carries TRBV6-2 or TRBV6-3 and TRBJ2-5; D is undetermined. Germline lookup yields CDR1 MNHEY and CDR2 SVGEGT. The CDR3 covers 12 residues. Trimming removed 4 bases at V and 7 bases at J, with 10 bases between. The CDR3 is CASSSPPGTQYF. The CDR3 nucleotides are TGTGCCAGCAGTTCCCCCCCGGGGACCCAGTACTTC.